The TCR beta chain described here comes from a study of blood T cell repertoires in COVID-19. Study context: Sources were T cells, B-cell-depleted T cells, or PBMCs; the material itself was cDNA or gDNA.

The authors' processing: From reference gene primer amplification, estimates of nucleated cell counts were derived. The assay was immunoSEQ multiplex PCR, and TCRdb's table has in-frame clones only and misses some. Clone size and V and J calls were adopted from that table, with D and trimming inferred from the DNA. The sample has about 47,000 clones, approximately 84% seen once. Per the germline V gene, CDR1 is MDHEN and CDR2 is SYDVKM. After removal of 1 base from V and 4 bases from J, the junction contained 7 bases not matched to a gene. The length of the CDR3 is 15 residues. The sequenced sample was peripheral blood. The chain combines TRBV28 with TRBJ2-7; 7 nucleotides align to TRBD1. This receptor was taken from a man aged 45-65 years with acute or convalescent COVID-19. This CDR3 reads CASSLLGGTSYEQYF. For the CDR3, the DNA is TGTGCCAGCAGTTTATTAGGGGGCACCTCATACGAGCAGTACTTC.